This is a list of T cell receptor beta chains from one sample in a study of identifying expanded T cells in peripheral blood. The method was immunoSEQ multiplex PCR; TCRdb's version includes in-frame clones alone and lacks a portion of them. The sample carries around 68,000 clones, over 75% recorded once. Sequencing was performed on blood. Receptors originate from a person between 18 and 70 years old in good health. The CDR3 runs from the conserved cysteine through the conserved F or W. The order of the fields is J gene, V gene, CDR3 protein.

>TRBJ2-7|TRBV9
CASSAGHSYEQYF
>TRBJ1-3|TRBV5-1
CASSFSGSFSGNTIYF
>TRBJ2-3|TRBV7-2
CASRRSGLSTDTQYF
>TRBJ2-5|TRBV19
CASSPGGPETQYF
>TRBJ2-5|TRBV10-1
CASSEGGTQETQYF
>TRBJ1-5|TRBV11-2
CASSLDGEGNQPQHF
>TRBJ2-3|TRBV15
CATTLAGGISTDTQYF
>TRBJ2-1|TRBV4-1
CASSRPGQGYNEQFF
>TRBJ1-5|TRBV6-4
CASSDSAENQPQHF
>TRBJ2-2|TRBV4-2
CASSQGPGSEAGELFF